Below, 14 T cell receptor beta chains from the same sample are listed, as sequenced in a study of blood T cell repertoires in COVID-19. Generated by immunoSEQ multiplex PCR, the TCRdb table keeps only in-frame clones and is missing some. The sample records around 84,000 clones, 65% to 85% being singletons. The sequenced sample was peripheral blood. The receptors were gathered from a man older than 75 with active or convalescent COVID-19.

This clone was counted a single time. The chain has TRBV4-2 and TRBJ2-3; 8 bases are shared with TRBD2. From germline, CDR1 is LGHNA and CDR2 YNFKEQ. Unmatched junction bases numbered 11, after V lost 4 bases and J lost 2 bases. The CDR3 length is 17 residues. CDR3 nucleotide sequence: TGTGCCAGCAGCCTGTCCGTAGCGGGGAGTTTCACAGATACGCAGTATTTT. It specifies CASSLSVAGSFTDTQYF.

This clone appeared once. The V call is TRBV11-2, the J call TRBJ2-7, with D possibly being TRBD2 (6 bases). With 4 bases removed from V and 0 bases from J, the gap between germline ends came to 13 bases. Germline CDR1 is SGHAT and CDR2 is FQNNGV. This CDR3 has 15 amino acids. CDR3 in DNA: TGTGCCAGCAGCTCGGCGGGGTTAAGCTCCTACGAGCAGTACTTC. It encodes CASSSAGLSSYEQYF.

The chain carries TRBV27 and TRBJ2-5; TRBD1 matches at 8 bases. Trimming at V came to 6 bases and at J to 5 bases, leaving 5 bases not matched to a gene. Germline V gene data show CDR1 as MNHEY and CDR2 as SMNVEV (reference sequence). CDR3 length: 13 amino acids. The CDR3 region has the DNA TGTGCCAGCAGAGGACAGGGCGTGGAGACCCAGTACTTC. As protein: CASRGQGVETQYF.

The chain couples TRBV6-5 to TRBJ1-4; tentatively, D is TRBD1 (6 bases). With 5 bases removed from V and 3 bases from J, the gap between germline ends came to 10 bases. Germline-derived CDR1 and CDR2 are MNHEY and SVGAGI. This CDR3 has 14 residues. The CDR3 spells CASSQGHPNEKLFF. The DNA of the CDR3 is TGTGCCAGCAGTCAGGGACACCCTAATGAAAAACTGTTTTTT.

The J gene is TRBJ1-2, the V gene TRBV18; D uncertain. There are 14 residues in the CDR3. Trimming took 5 bases from V and 4 from J, leaving 14 bases between them. CDR1 and CDR2 from the germline V gene are KGHSH and LQKENI. CDR3 loop: CASSANRLPYGYTF. As DNA, the CDR3 is TGTGCCAGCTCAGCGAATAGATTGCCCTATGGCTACACCTTC.

The chain carries TRBV28 and TRBJ1-3, with D possibly TRBD1 on 6 matching bases. V was pared by 6 bases and J by 1 base, with 13 bases between. The CDR3 runs to 15 residues. Germline values: CDR1 MDHEN, CDR2 SYDVKM. CDR3 bases: TGTGCCAGCAGCGAACTCGGGACATCTGGAAACACCATATATTTT. It specifies CASSELGTSGNTIYF. Filled out from reference TRBV28 and TRBJ1-3, the complete variable domain reads DVKVTQSSRYLVKRTGEKVFLECVQDMDHENMFWYRQDPGLGLRLIYFSYDVKMKEKGDIPEGYSVSREKKERFSLILESASTNQTSMYLCASSELGTSGNTIYFGEGSWLTVV.

This sequence joins TRBV5-1 and TRBJ1-6; possibly TRBD1 for D (6 bases). Germline CDR1 reads SGHRS; CDR2 reads YFSETQ. This CDR3 is 15 amino acids long. V was trimmed by 4 bases and J by 7 bases, leaving 15 bases between them. CDR3 DNA: TGCGCCAGCAGCAGGGAGGGGGGCACAAATTCACCCCTCCACTTT. Its protein is CASSREGGTNSPLHF.

With regard to this clone: One junction end does not reproduce the germline sequence, and a read error may be involved. This chain uses TRBV7-7 with TRBJ2-1; D not certain. The CDR3 length is 15 residues. CDR1 is SSHAT, CDR2 FNYEAQ, per germline (reference sequence). The DNA for the CDR3 is TGTGCTAGCAGCTTAGTGGTCAGTACCTACAATGAGCAGTTCTTC. This gives the protein CASSLVVSTYNEQFF.

The chain joins TRBV5-1 to TRBJ1-1, with D tentatively TRBD1 (6 bases). Germline loops: CDR1 SGHRS, CDR2 YFSETQ. The CDR3 covers 15 residues. Deletions cut 4 bases from V and 6 bases from J, with 19 bases between. The CDR3 is CASSTEPTGVAEAFF. CDR3 nucleotides: TGCGCCAGCAGCACGGAACCGACAGGAGTGGCTGAAGCTTTCTTT.

The rearrangement links TRBV5-5 to TRBJ1-1; D possibly corresponds to TRBD1 (6 bases). CDR3 size: 13 residues. Germline loops: CDR1 SGHKS, CDR2 YYEKEE (reference sequence). The V end was cut by 0 bases, the J end by 5 bases, with 8 bases between. CDR3 sequence: CASSLAQGTEAFF. The DNA of the CDR3 is TGTGCCAGCAGCTTGGCCCAGGGGACTGAAGCTTTCTTT.

The V and J genes are TRBV24-1 and TRBJ1-2; D not certain. CDR1 is KGHDR and CDR2 is SFDVKD in the germline V gene. This CDR3 comprises 14 residues. Trimming stripped 2 bases from V and 3 bases from J, with 9 bases between. CDR3 bases: TGTGCCACCAGTGATTCCGGTGGTGACTATGGCTACACCTTC. Amino acids: CATSDSGGDYGYTF.

The gene calls are TRBV19 and TRBJ1-1; the match to TRBD1 covers 7 bases. Germline CDR1 and CDR2: LNHDA and SQIVND (reference sequence). V gave up 5 bases and J gave up 5 bases; unmatched junction bases: 11. This CDR3 is 15 amino acids long. The CDR3 is CASSPDRVGITEAFF. The CDR3, as DNA: TGTGCCAGTAGTCCAGACAGGGTAGGGATTACTGAAGCTTTCTTT.

This sequence joins TRBV6-5 and TRBJ2-7, with 11 bases matching TRBD1. CDR1 MNHEY and CDR2 SVGAGI come from the germline V gene. V lost 2 bases, J lost 3 bases, and 3 bases stayed unmatched. The CDR3 sequence is 15 residues long. The CDR3, as DNA: TGTGCCAGCAGTTACACCGGGACAGGGGGCTACGAGCAGTACTTC. Amino acid sequence: CASSYTGTGGYEQYF.

This chain uses TRBV19 with TRBJ1-2; TRBD1 is a possible D gene (6 bases). Trimming cost V 7 bases and J 4 bases, with 19 bases left between them. The germline V gene encodes CDR1 LNHDA and CDR2 SQIVND (reference sequence). This CDR3 contains 15 residues. The CDR3 is CASNEAAGDVYGYTF. The CDR3, as DNA: TGTGCCAGTAACGAGGCGGCAGGGGACGTCTATGGCTACACCTTC.